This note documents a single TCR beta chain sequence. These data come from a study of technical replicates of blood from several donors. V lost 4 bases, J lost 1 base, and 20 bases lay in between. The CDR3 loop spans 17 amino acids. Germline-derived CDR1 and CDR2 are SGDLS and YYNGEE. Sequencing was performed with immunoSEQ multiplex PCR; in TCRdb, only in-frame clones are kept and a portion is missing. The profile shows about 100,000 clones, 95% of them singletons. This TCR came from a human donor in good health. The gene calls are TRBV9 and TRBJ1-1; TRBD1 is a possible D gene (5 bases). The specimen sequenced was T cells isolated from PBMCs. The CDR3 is CASSPRQQVEQNTEAFF. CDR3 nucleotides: TGTGCCAGCAGCCCAAGGCAACAGGTGGAGCAGAACACTGAAGCTTTCTTT.